This record looks at one TCR beta chain sequence and its context. The antigen is unknown. The data were obtained in a study of T cell responses to AZD1222 COVID-19 vaccine. Study information: Pooling of second doses given at about 4 or about 12 weeks was done.

Study-wide results and limits: Baseline serostatus was positive in only five to seven AZD1222 recipients. Repertoires were obtained solely post-peak T cell response.

The protocol was immunoSEQ multiplex PCR, while the TCRdb copy is restricted to in-frame clones and leaves out a portion. Of about 35,000 clones in the sample, 75% to 90% were seen once. The material sequenced was peripheral blood, taken on day 0 of AZD1222 vaccination. This receptor was obtained from an adult in good health.

Here the CDR3 reads CASSVTGSGANVLTF. DNA for the CDR3: TGTGCCAGCAGCGTGACAGGGTCTGGGGCCAACGTCCTGACTTTC. The chain uses TRBV7-2 and TRBJ2-6; TRBD1 aligns across 7 bases. CDR1 and CDR2 (germline): SGHTA, FQGNSA. The CDR3 is 15 amino acids. V was clipped by 5 bases and J by 1 base; unmatched bases: 2.